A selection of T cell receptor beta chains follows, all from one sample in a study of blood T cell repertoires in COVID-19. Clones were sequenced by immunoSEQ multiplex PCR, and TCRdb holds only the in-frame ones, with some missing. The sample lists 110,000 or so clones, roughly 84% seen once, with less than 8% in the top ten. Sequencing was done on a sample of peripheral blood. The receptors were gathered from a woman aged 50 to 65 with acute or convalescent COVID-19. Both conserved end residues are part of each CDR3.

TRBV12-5 CASGLARGTEAFF
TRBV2 CASSEAGGNRDTTGELFF
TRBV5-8 CASSLDWSSYEQYF
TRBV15 CATKVETGGYSNQPQHF
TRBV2 CASSDPGMNGYTF
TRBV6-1 CASSGTDPQSSYNSPLHF
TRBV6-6 CASSYSRGSYGYTF
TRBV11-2 CASSLDRSLEAFF
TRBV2 CASSTGGAGSTDTQYF
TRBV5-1 CASSLEPAGNTGELFF
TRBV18 CASSPLDEQFF
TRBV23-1 CASRPTPGQGGIGNSNQPQHF
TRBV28 CASKMGGRYGYTF
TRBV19 CASSIVAANSGNTIYF
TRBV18 CASSPHHTMNTEAFF
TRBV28 CASSVGRRGEAFF
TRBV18 CASSPELVSDEQFF
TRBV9 CASSVDDPSSTDTQYF
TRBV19 CASSIWGRRPTYEQYF
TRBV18 CASSPPFTRNTEAFF
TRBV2 CAITLQVNTEAFF
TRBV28 CASSSGTGVGYTF
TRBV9 CASSLLQRGPYNEQFF
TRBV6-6 CASRLTGSGNQPQHF
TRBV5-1 CASSLSDRVEAFF
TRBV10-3 CAISETGAQREKLFF
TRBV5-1 CASSLGQPGGLNTGELFF
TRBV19 CASNPGGGTNIQYF
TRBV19 CASSRDSLVRGEQFF
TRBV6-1 CASSEGSSYNSPLHF
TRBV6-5 CASAPSGGGGETQYF
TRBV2 CASSLQGQGNQPQHF